This T cell receptor (beta chain) was captured in a study of T cells in Graves' hyperthyroidism and ophthalmopathy. The authors deemed Graves' hyperthyroidism stable absent ophthalmopathy progression within 18 months. This sample holds PBMCs from roughly 10 ml fresh peripheral blood. A few counts support this clonotype. The antigen remains undetermined. The CDR3 totals 13 residues. Germline assignment: CDR1 SGHNT and CDR2 YENEEA. V lost 5 bases and J lost 6, with 13 bases in between. Findings and caveats of the study: A model using 13 V-J features told ophthalmopathy apart from stable hyperthyroidism.

The CDR3 regions of TCR beta were amplified from RNA transcripts. Using the HTBI primer set, a first-round RT-PCR was run on the TCR CDR3. TCRdb reanalysed the multiplex PCR reads using MiXCR and keeps one entry per CDR3 protein. Of about 400,000 distinct CDR3 sequences in the sample, 12% to 15% are singletons; the top ten hold more than 4.5%. The chain is built from TRBV11-3 and TRBJ1-1, with D uncertain. The sample consisted of blood. This receptor was taken from a woman under 30 with Graves' hyperthyroidism. The CDR3 sequence: CASSLGAGSEAFF. The DNA of the CDR3 is TGTGCCAGCAGCCTGGGTGCGGGCTCTGAAGCTTTCTTT.